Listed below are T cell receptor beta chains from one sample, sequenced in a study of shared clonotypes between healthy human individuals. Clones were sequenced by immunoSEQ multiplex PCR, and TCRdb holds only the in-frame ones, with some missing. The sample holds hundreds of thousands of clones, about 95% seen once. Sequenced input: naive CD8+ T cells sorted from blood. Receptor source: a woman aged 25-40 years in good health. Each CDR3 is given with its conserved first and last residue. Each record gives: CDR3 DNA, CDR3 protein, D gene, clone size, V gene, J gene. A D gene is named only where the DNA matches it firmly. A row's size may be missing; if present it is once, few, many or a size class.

cdr3_nt: TGTGCCAGCAGTTTATGGCGCAGGGGTAGAGGCACAGATACGCAGTATTTT; cdr3_aa: CASSLWRRGRGTDTQYF; d_call: .; clone_size: .; v_call: TRBV28; j_call: TRBJ2-3
cdr3_nt: TGCGCCAGCAGCCAACGATCCGCCGGGCGCACAGATACGCAGTATTTT; cdr3_aa: CASSQRSAGRTDTQYF; d_call: .; clone_size: .; v_call: TRBV4-1; j_call: TRBJ2-3
cdr3_nt: TGTGCCAGTAGTATCACCTTACGGGGCCCTTACGAGCAGTACTTC; cdr3_aa: CASSITLRGPYEQYF; d_call: .; clone_size: once; v_call: TRBV19; j_call: TRBJ2-7
cdr3_nt: TGCAGCGCCCAAAGCCCGGATTTAAGCTCCTACGAGCAGTACTTC; cdr3_aa: CSAQSPDLSSYEQYF; d_call: .; clone_size: .; v_call: TRBV29-1; j_call: TRBJ2-7
cdr3_nt: TGTGCCAGCAGCGCGAAGCCGGGACTAGCCTACAATGAGCAGTTCTTC; cdr3_aa: CASSAKPGLAYNEQFF; d_call: TRBD2; clone_size: .; v_call: TRBV9; j_call: TRBJ2-1
cdr3_nt: TGTGCCAGCAGCAAAGTGGTCGTCGGGGAGGGAGATGGCTACACCTTC; cdr3_aa: CASSKVVVGEGDGYTF; d_call: .; clone_size: .; v_call: TRBV21-1; j_call: TRBJ1-2
cdr3_nt: TGTGCCATCAGGTGGGACAGGGACAACTATGGCTACACCTTC; cdr3_aa: CAIRWDRDNYGYTF; d_call: TRBD1; clone_size: .; v_call: TRBV10-3; j_call: TRBJ1-2
cdr3_nt: TGTGCCAGCAGCTCGAGGGTGACAGATACGCAGTATTTT; cdr3_aa: CASSSRVTDTQYF; d_call: .; clone_size: .; v_call: TRBV7-2; j_call: TRBJ2-3
cdr3_nt: TGTGCCAGCAGTTTAATGGCTGGAGGAGAGATGAACACTGAAGCTTTCTTT; cdr3_aa: CASSLMAGGEMNTEAFF; d_call: .; clone_size: few; v_call: TRBV28; j_call: TRBJ1-1
cdr3_nt: TGTGCCAGCAGTTTAAAAACAGGGCGAGGGCTGTTTTTT; cdr3_aa: CASSLKTGRGLFF; d_call: .; clone_size: .; v_call: TRBV27; j_call: TRBJ2-2
cdr3_nt: TGTGCCAGCAGCCGGGGAGACTGGGGCTACACCTTC; cdr3_aa: CASSRGDWGYTF; d_call: .; clone_size: .; v_call: TRBV7-9; j_call: TRBJ1-2
cdr3_nt: TGTGCCAGCAGTTTTATCGGTAGCATCAATGAGCAGTTCTTC; cdr3_aa: CASSFIGSINEQFF; d_call: .; clone_size: .; v_call: TRBV27; j_call: TRBJ2-1
cdr3_nt: TGCGCCAGCAGCTTGGAGGCGGGAGGTAATTCACCCCTCCACTTT; cdr3_aa: CASSLEAGGNSPLHF; d_call: .; clone_size: .; v_call: TRBV5-1; j_call: TRBJ1-6
cdr3_nt: TGTGCCAGCAACATCAACACTGAAGCTTTCTTT; cdr3_aa: CASNINTEAFF; d_call: .; clone_size: few; v_call: TRBV2; j_call: TRBJ1-1
cdr3_nt: TGTGCCAGCAGTTTCACGACTAGCGGGAGGCTAAACACCGGGGAGCTGTTTTTT; cdr3_aa: CASSFTTSGRLNTGELFF; d_call: TRBD2; clone_size: .; v_call: TRBV27; j_call: TRBJ2-2
cdr3_nt: TGCAGCGTTATTCCCCCTGCCCGCACTGAAGCTTTCTTT; cdr3_aa: CSVIPPARTEAFF; d_call: .; clone_size: once; v_call: TRBV29-1; j_call: TRBJ1-1
cdr3_nt: TGTGCCAGCAGTCTCCTACCCAGCACAGATACGCAGTATTTT; cdr3_aa: CASSLLPSTDTQYF; d_call: .; clone_size: .; v_call: TRBV6-5; j_call: TRBJ2-3
cdr3_nt: TGCGCCAGCAGCCAAGGATATGGCTACACCTTC; cdr3_aa: CASSQGYGYTF; d_call: .; clone_size: .; v_call: TRBV4-1; j_call: TRBJ1-2
cdr3_nt: TGTGCCAGCAGCGAGGAACCAGCGACGCAGTATTTT; cdr3_aa: CASSEEPATQYF; d_call: .; clone_size: .; v_call: TRBV4-2; j_call: TRBJ2-3
cdr3_nt: TGTGCCAGCAGCTTAGGTCTCAGGAATCTAGCGGGAGTCCAAGAGACCCAGTACTTC; cdr3_aa: CASSLGLRNLAGVQETQYF; d_call: TRBD2; clone_size: .; v_call: TRBV11-2; j_call: TRBJ2-5
cdr3_nt: TGTGCCAGCAGCCGGGGAGGATACAATGAGCAGTTCTTC; cdr3_aa: CASSRGGYNEQFF; d_call: .; clone_size: .; v_call: TRBV14; j_call: TRBJ2-1
cdr3_nt: TGTGCCAGCAGCCTTGGTACCGGGACAAAAAACATTCAGTACTTC; cdr3_aa: CASSLGTGTKNIQYF; d_call: .; clone_size: .; v_call: TRBV28; j_call: TRBJ2-4
cdr3_nt: TGTGCCAGTCGTACCGGACGGTCCTACAATGAGCAGTTCTTC; cdr3_aa: CASRTGRSYNEQFF; d_call: .; clone_size: .; v_call: TRBV19; j_call: TRBJ2-1
cdr3_nt: TGTGCCAGCAGTGGGCGGAAGACCTACGAGCAGTACTTC; cdr3_aa: CASSGRKTYEQYF; d_call: .; clone_size: .; v_call: TRBV6-1; j_call: TRBJ2-7
cdr3_nt: TGTGCCAGCAGTTTAGGCCTTGGGCTAGATACGCAGTATTTT; cdr3_aa: CASSLGLGLDTQYF; d_call: .; clone_size: .; v_call: TRBV27; j_call: TRBJ2-3
cdr3_nt: TGTGCCAGCAGCCAAGTGACAGGGGTCAATCAGCCCCAGCATTTT; cdr3_aa: CASSQVTGVNQPQHF; d_call: TRBD1; clone_size: .; v_call: TRBV4-2; j_call: TRBJ1-5
cdr3_nt: TGTGCCAGCAGCCCATCGTACGCCGGGACTAGTTTCAATGAGCAGTTCTTC; cdr3_aa: CASSPSYAGTSFNEQFF; d_call: TRBD2; clone_size: .; v_call: TRBV7-6; j_call: TRBJ2-1
cdr3_nt: TGCGCCAGCAGCCCTGGGACACTGGCGGACGAGCAGTACTTC; cdr3_aa: CASSPGTLADEQYF; d_call: .; clone_size: .; v_call: TRBV4-1; j_call: TRBJ2-7
cdr3_nt: TGTGCCAGCAGCTTAGCAGAGAGGGGCTACACCTTC; cdr3_aa: CASSLAERGYTF; d_call: .; clone_size: .; v_call: TRBV7-2; j_call: TRBJ1-2
cdr3_nt: TGTGCCAGCAGTTTGGGGCAGTGGTCCTACGAGCAGTACTTC; cdr3_aa: CASSLGQWSYEQYF; d_call: .; clone_size: .; v_call: TRBV28; j_call: TRBJ2-7
cdr3_nt: TGTGCCAGCAGCGTACTAGCGGGAGTTTCTTTCGCCGGGGAGCTGTTTTTT; cdr3_aa: CASSVLAGVSFAGELFF; d_call: TRBD2; clone_size: once; v_call: TRBV7-2; j_call: TRBJ2-2
cdr3_nt: TGTGCCAGCAGTGCGTGGGTGGGCGGCACAGATACGCAGTATTTT; cdr3_aa: CASSAWVGGTDTQYF; d_call: .; clone_size: .; v_call: TRBV25-1; j_call: TRBJ2-3
cdr3_nt: TGTGCCAGCAGTCTAAGCAGGGGGAACGGGTTTAATTCACCCCTCCACTTT; cdr3_aa: CASSLSRGNGFNSPLHF; d_call: TRBD1; clone_size: .; v_call: TRBV27; j_call: TRBJ1-6
cdr3_nt: TGTGCCATCAGGGAAACCGGGACTAGCGGCGACGAGCAGTACTTC; cdr3_aa: CAIRETGTSGDEQYF; d_call: TRBD2; clone_size: .; v_call: TRBV10-3; j_call: TRBJ2-7
cdr3_nt: TGTGCCAGCAGACCCCCGGAACTTTGGGGCGAGCAGTACTTC; cdr3_aa: CASRPPELWGEQYF; d_call: .; clone_size: .; v_call: TRBV6-5; j_call: TRBJ2-7
cdr3_nt: TGTGCCAGCAGCTACGCGACAGATACGCAGTATTTT; cdr3_aa: CASSYATDTQYF; d_call: .; clone_size: .; v_call: TRBV5-4; j_call: TRBJ2-3
cdr3_nt: TGTGCCAGCAGCCAGACAGGCGCAAGCGGGAGAGGTTTAAATGAGCAGTTCTTC; cdr3_aa: CASSQTGASGRGLNEQFF; d_call: TRBD2; clone_size: .; v_call: TRBV14; j_call: TRBJ2-1
cdr3_nt: TGTGCCAGTAGCTCTAGCCTGGGGCGGAGGAGCTCCTACGAGCAGTACTTC; cdr3_aa: CASSSSLGRRSSYEQYF; d_call: .; clone_size: .; v_call: TRBV19; j_call: TRBJ2-7
cdr3_nt: TGTGCCAGCAGTCGAACCCCGGGACAGGGGAACACTGAAGCTTTCTTT; cdr3_aa: CASSRTPGQGNTEAFF; d_call: TRBD1; clone_size: .; v_call: TRBV2; j_call: TRBJ1-1
cdr3_nt: TGTGCCAGCAGTTTATCCCGGACAGGAGGGGGTTCGATGCATGGCTACACCTTC; cdr3_aa: CASSLSRTGGGSMHGYTF; d_call: TRBD1; clone_size: .; v_call: TRBV28; j_call: TRBJ1-2
cdr3_nt: TGTGCCAGCAGCGTAGGAGGTAGCGGGAGTAGAGAGCAGTTCTTC; cdr3_aa: CASSVGGSGSREQFF; d_call: TRBD2; clone_size: .; v_call: TRBV9; j_call: TRBJ2-1
cdr3_nt: TGTGCCAGCAGTTTATCGTCCGTCGTCGAGCAGTACTTC; cdr3_aa: CASSLSSVVEQYF; d_call: .; clone_size: .; v_call: TRBV27; j_call: TRBJ2-7
cdr3_nt: TGTGCCAGCAGCATAGGACTAGCGGACTCCTACGAGCAGTACTTC; cdr3_aa: CASSIGLADSYEQYF; d_call: .; clone_size: .; v_call: TRBV21-1; j_call: TRBJ2-7
cdr3_nt: TGTGCCAGCAGCCCCACAGGGGGCGCCGGGGAGCTGTTTTTT; cdr3_aa: CASSPTGGAGELFF; d_call: TRBD1; clone_size: .; v_call: TRBV11-2; j_call: TRBJ2-2
cdr3_nt: TGTGCCAGCAGCTTACGCCCCGACGAGCAGTACTTC; cdr3_aa: CASSLRPDEQYF; d_call: .; clone_size: .; v_call: TRBV7-2; j_call: TRBJ2-7